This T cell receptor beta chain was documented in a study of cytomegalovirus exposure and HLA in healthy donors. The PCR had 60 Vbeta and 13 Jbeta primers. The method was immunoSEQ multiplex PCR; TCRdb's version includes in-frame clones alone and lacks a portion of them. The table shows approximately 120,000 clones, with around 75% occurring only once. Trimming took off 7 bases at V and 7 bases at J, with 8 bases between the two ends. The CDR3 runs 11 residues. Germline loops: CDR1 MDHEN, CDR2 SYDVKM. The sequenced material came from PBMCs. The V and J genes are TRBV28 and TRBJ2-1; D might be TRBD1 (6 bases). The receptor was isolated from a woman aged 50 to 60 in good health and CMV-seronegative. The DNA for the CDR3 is TGTGCCAGCATGAGGGGGAATGAGCAGTTCTTC. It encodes CASMRGNEQFF.